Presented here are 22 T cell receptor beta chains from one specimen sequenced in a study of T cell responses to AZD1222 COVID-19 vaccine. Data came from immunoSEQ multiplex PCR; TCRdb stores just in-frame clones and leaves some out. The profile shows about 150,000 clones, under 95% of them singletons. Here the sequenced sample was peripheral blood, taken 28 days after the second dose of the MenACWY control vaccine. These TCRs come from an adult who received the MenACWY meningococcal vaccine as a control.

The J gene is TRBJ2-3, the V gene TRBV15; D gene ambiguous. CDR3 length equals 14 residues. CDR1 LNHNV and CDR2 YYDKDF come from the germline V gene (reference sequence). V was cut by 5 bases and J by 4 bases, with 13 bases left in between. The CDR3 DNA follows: TGTGCCACCAGCTCCAATTCCCACGCAGATACGCAGTATTTT. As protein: CATSSNSHADTQYF.

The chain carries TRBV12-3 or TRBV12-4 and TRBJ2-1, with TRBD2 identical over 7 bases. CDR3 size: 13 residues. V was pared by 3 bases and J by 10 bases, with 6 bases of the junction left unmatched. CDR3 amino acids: CASSLAVGGEQFF. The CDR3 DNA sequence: TGTGCCAGCAGTTTGGCGGTGGGAGGGGAGCAGTTCTTC.

The CDR3 sequence is CAISESRDPYQPQHF. CDR3 bases: TGTGCCATCAGTGAGTCAAGGGACCCTTATCAGCCCCAGCATTTT. The rearrangement links TRBV10-3 to TRBJ1-5, with a weak D call TRBD1 (5 bases). The CDR3 consists of 15 residues. V dropped 0 bases and J dropped 5 bases, with 11 bases sitting between them. Germline V gene data show CDR1 as ENHRY and CDR2 as SYGVKD.

The CDR3 here is CASSLIPGARGGGHQETQYF. CDR3 coding DNA: TGTGCCAGCAGCTTAATTCCCGGTGCACGTGGCGGGGGGCACCAAGAGACCCAGTACTTC. The chain couples TRBV7-3 to TRBJ2-5, with 8 bases identical to TRBD2. Germline V gene sequence: CDR1 SGHTA, CDR2 FQGTGA. The trim removed 1 base at V and 0 bases at J, leaving 16 bases unmatched. There are 20 residues in the CDR3.

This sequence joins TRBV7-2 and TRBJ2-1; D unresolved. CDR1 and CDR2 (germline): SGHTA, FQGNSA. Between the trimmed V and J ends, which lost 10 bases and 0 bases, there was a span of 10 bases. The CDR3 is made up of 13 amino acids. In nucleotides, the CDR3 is TGTGCCACCCATCGGAGCTCCTACAATGAGCAGTTCTTC. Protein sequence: CATHRSSYNEQFF.

CDR3 amino acids: CASSLTAKNTEAFF. CDR3 sequence (DNA): TGTGCCAGCAGCTTAACTGCTAAGAACACTGAAGCTTTCTTT. The rearrangement links TRBV7-6 to TRBJ1-1; D unclear. Germline CDR1 reads SGHVS; CDR2 reads FNYEAQ. The germline V and J ends were trimmed by 2 bases and 1 base, with 8 bases remaining between them. This CDR3 has 14 amino acids.

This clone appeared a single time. The CDR3 DNA sequence: TGTGCCAGCAGTTATGAGGGACTGACTGAGCAGTTCTTC. Its translation: CASSYEGLTEQFF. This rearrangement joins TRBV6-6 to TRBJ2-1, with D possibly matching TRBD2 (6 bases). Per the germline V gene, CDR1 is MNHNY and CDR2 is SVGAGI (reference sequence). The CDR3 has 13 amino acids. Trimming removed 3 bases at V and 9 bases at J, with 12 bases between.

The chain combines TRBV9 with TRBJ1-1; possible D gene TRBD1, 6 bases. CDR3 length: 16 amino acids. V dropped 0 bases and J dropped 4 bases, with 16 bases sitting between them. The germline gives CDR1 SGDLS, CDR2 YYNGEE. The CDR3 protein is CASSVDPGGGGTEAFF. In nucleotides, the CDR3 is TGTGCCAGCAGCGTAGACCCGGGGGGCGGTGGCACTGAAGCTTTCTTT.

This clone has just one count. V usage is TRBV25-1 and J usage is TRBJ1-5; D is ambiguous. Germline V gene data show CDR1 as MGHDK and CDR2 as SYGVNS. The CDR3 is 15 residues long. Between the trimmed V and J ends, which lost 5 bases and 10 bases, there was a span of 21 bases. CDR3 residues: CASSNSLGVAGPQHF. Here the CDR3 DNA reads TGTGCCAGCAGTAACAGTCTCGGAGTGGCAGGCCCCCAGCATTTT.

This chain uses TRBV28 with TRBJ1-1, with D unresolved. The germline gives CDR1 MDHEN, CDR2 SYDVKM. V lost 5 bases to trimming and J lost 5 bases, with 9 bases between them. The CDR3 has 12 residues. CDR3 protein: CASSERETEAFF. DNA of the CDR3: TGTGCCAGCAGTGAGAGAGAGACTGAAGCTTTCTTT.

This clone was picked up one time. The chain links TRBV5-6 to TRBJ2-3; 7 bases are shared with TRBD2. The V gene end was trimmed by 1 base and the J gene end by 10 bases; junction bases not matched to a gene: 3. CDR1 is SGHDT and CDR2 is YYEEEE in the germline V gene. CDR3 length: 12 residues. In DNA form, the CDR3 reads TGTGCCAGCAGCTTGACGGCGGGGGCGCAGTATTTT. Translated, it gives CASSLTAGAQYF.

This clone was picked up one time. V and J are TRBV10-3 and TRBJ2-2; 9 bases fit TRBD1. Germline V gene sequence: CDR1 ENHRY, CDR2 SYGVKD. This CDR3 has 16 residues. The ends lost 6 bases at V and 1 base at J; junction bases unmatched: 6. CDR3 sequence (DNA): TGTGCCATCAGCGGACAGGGGAATTGGAACACCGGGGAGCTGTTTTTT. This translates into CAISGQGNWNTGELFF.

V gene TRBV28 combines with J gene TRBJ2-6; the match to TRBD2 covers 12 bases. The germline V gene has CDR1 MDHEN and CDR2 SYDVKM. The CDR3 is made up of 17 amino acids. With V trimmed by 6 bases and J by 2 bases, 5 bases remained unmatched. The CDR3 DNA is TGTGCCAGCAGCGCGACTAGCGGGGGCCCTGGGGCCAACGTCCTGACTTTC. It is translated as CASSATSGGPGANVLTF. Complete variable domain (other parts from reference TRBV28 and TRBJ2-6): DVKVTQSSRYLVKRTGEKVFLECVQDMDHENMFWYRQDPGLGLRLIYFSYDVKMKEKGDIPEGYSVSREKKERFSLILESASTNQTSMYLCASSATSGGPGANVLTFGAGSRLTVL.

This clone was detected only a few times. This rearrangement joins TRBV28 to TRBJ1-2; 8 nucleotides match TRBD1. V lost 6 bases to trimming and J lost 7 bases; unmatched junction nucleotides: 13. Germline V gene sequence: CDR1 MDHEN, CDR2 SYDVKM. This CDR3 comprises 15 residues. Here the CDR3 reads CASRASGQGGGGYTF. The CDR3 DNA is TGTGCCAGCAGAGCGAGTGGACAGGGAGGTGGTGGCTACACCTTC.

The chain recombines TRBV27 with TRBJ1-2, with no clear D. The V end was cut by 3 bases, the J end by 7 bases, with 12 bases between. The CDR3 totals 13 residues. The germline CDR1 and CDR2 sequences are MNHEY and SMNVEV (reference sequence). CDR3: CASSFGSNGGYTF. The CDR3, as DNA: TGTGCCAGCAGTTTCGGGTCGAACGGTGGCTACACCTTC.

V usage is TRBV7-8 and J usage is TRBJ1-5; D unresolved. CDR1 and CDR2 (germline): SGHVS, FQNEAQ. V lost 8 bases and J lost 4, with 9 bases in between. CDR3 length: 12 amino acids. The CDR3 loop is CASGLANQPQHF. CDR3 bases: TGTGCCAGCGGACTGGCGAATCAGCCCCAGCATTTT.

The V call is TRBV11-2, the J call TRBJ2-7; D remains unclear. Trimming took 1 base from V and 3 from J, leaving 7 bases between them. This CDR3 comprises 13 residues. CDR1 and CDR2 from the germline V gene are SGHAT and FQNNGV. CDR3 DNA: TGTGCCAGCAGCTTAGCTACTGACTACGAGCAGTACTTC. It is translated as CASSLATDYEQYF. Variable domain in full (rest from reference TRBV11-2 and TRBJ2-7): EAGVAQSPRYKIIEKRQSVAFWCNPISGHATLYWYQQILGQGPKLLIQFQNNGVVDDSQLPKDRFSAERLKGVDSTLKIQPAKLEDSAVYLCASSLATDYEQYFGPGTRLTVT.

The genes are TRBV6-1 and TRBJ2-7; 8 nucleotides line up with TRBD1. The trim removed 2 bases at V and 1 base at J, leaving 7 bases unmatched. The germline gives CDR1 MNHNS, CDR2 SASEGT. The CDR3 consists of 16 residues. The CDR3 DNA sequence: TGTGCCAGCAGTGAACTCGGACAGGGACCATCCTACGAGCAGTACTTC. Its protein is CASSELGQGPSYEQYF.

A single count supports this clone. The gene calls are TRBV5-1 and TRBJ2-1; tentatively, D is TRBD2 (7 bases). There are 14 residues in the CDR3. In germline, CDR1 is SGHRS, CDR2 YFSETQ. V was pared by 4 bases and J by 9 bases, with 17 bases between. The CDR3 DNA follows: TGCGCCAGCAGCCTGGAAGGGGGGGCGAGTGAGCAGTTCTTC. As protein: CASSLEGGASEQFF. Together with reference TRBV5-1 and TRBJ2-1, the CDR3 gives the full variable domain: KAGVTQTPRYLIKTRGQQVTLSCSPISGHRSVSWYQQTPGQGLQFLFEYFSETQRNKGNFPGRFSGRQFSNSRSEMNVSTLELGDSALYLCASSLEGGASEQFFGPGTRLTVL.

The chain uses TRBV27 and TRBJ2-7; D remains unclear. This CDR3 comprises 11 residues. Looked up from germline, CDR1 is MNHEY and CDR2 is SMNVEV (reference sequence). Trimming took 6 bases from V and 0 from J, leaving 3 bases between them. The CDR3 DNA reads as TGTGCCAGCAGCACCTCCTACGAGCAGTACTTC. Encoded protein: CASSTSYEQYF.

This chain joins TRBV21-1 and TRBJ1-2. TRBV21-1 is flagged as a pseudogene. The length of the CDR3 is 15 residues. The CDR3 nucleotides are TGTGCCAGCAGTACAAATAGGGGCGGGAACTATGGCTACACCTTC. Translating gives CASSTNRGGNYGYTF.

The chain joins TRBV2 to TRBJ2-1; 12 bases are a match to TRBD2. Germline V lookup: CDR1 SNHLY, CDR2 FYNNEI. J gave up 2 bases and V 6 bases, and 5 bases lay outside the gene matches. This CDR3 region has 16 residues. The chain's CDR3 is CASRGTSGWTYNEQFF. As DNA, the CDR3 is TGTGCCAGCAGGGGGACTAGCGGGTGGACCTACAATGAGCAGTTCTTC.